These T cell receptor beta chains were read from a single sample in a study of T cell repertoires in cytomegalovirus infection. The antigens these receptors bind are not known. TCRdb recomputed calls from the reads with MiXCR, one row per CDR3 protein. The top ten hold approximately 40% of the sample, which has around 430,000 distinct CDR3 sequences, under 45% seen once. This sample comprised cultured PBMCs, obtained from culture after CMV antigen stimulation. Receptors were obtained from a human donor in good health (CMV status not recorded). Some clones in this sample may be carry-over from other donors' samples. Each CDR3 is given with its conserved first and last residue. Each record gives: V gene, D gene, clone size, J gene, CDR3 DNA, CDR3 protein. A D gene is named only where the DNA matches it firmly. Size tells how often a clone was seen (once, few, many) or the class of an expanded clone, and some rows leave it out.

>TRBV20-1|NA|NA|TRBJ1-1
TGCAGTGCACGACCCAATATGAACACTGAAGCTTTCTTT
CSARPNMNTEAFF
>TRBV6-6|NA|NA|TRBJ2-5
TGTGCGCACCGAATAGGCAGGGGAGAGACCCAGTACTTC
CAHRIGRGETQYF
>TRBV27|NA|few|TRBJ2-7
TGTGCCAGCAGTTCTCGAGGGGCGGGAACGACCCCCTACGAGCAGTACTTC
CASSSRGAGTTPYEQYF
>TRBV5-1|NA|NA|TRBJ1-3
TGCGCCAGCAGGGAAGGGCAGCACTCTGGAAACACCATATATTTT
CASREGQHSGNTIYF
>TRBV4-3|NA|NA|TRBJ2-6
TGCGCCAGCAACTTAAACTCTGGGGCCAACGTCCTGACTTTC
CASNLNSGANVLTF
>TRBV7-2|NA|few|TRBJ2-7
TGTGCCAGCAGCTCCCAGGCGGGCCCTTCCTACGAGCAGTACTTC
CASSSQAGPSYEQYF
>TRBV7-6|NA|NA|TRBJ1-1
TGTGCCAGCAGCCCCCGACAGCTTCCGAATAGCGCTGAAGCTTTCTTT
CASSPRQLPNSAEAFF
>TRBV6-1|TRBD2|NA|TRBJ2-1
TGTGCCAGCAGTGCCGGGACTAGAACACACAATGAGCAGTTCTTC
CASSAGTRTHNEQFF
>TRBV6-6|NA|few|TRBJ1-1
TGTGCCAGCAGTTACGGAAGCCTGAACACTGAAGCTTTCTTT
CASSYGSLNTEAFF
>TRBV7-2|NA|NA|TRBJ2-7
TGTGCCAGCAGCCCGCCGGGACCGCCAGGGAACGAGCAGTACTTC
CASSPPGPPGNEQYF
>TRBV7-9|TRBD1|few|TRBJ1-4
TGTGCCAGCAGCTTAGCGTACAGGGGGGTAGGTGAAAAACTGTTTTTT
CASSLAYRGVGEKLFF
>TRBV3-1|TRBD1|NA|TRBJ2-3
TGTGCCAGCAGCCCCATACATCCCTTCGGGACAGGCTCCACAGATACGCAGTATTTT
CASSPIHPFGTGSTDTQYF
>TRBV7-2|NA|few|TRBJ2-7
TGTGCCAGCAGCTTAGGAGGCGGTGCGGCTCCCTACGAGCAGTACTTC
CASSLGGGAAPYEQYF
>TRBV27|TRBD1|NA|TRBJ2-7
TGTGCCAGCAGCGCGCGAAGCATTAAGGGGCTTGACGGGGACAGCACTCTCTACGAGCAGTACTTC
CASSARSIKGLDGDSTLYEQYF
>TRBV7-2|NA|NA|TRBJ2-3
TGTGCCAGCAGCTTAAGACCTAGGGTCCGGGAAGCGCTGAGCACAGATACGCAGTATTTT
CASSLRPRVREALSTDTQYF
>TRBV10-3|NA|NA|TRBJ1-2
TGTGCCATCAGTGGAGAGGACAGCTTCTACACCTTC
CAISGEDSFYTF
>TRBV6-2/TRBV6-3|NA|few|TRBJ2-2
TGTGCCAGCAGTTACCCCCAGGGGTGGCACGGGGAGCTGTTTTTT
CASSYPQGWHGELFF
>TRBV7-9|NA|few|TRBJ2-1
TGTGCCAGCAGCTTAGTTCAGTTGTCCTACAATGAGCAGTTCTTC
CASSLVQLSYNEQFF
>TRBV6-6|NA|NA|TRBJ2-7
TGTGCCAGCAGTTACGATTATGGGGTGACGGGGATCTACGAGCAGTACTTC
CASSYDYGVTGIYEQYF
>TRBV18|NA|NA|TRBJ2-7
TGTGCCAGCTCACTTATCCGGGACCCAGCCACCGAGCAGTACTTC
CASSLIRDPATEQYF
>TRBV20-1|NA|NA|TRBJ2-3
TGCAGTGTCCCCCCGCCAAGGGTCACGAGCACAGATACGCAGTATTTT
CSVPPPRVTSTDTQYF
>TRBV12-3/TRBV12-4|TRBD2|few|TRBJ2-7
TGTGCCAGCAGTTTAACAGCGGGGGGTTACGAGCAGTACTTC
CASSLTAGGYEQYF
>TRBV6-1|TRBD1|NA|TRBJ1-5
TGTGCCAGCAGTACAGGGGTTTCGAATCAGCCCCAGCATTTT
CASSTGVSNQPQHF
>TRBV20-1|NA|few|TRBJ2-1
TGCAGGGTCGTTGCGTCCTCCTACAATGAGCAGTTCTTC
CRVVASSYNEQFF
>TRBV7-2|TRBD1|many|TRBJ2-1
TGTGCCAGCAGCGGGGGACAGTTCTACAATGAGCAGTTCTTC
CASSGGQFYNEQFF
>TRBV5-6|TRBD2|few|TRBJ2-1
TGTGCCAGCAGCCTGCGGACTAGCTTCTCCTACAATGAGCAGTTCTTC
CASSLRTSFSYNEQFF
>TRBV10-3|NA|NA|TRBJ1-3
TGTGCCATCAGTGAGTCGACGGGGTTGGGAAACACCATATATTTT
CAISESTGLGNTIYF
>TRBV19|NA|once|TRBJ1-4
TGTGCCAGTCGAACAACAGCCGATGGGGGAAAACTGTTTTTT
CASRTTADGGKLFF
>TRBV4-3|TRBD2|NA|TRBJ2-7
TGCGCCAGCAGCCAAGCTAGCGGGAGCGACGGGGGAGAGCAGTACTTC
CASSQASGSDGGEQYF
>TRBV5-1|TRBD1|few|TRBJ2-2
TGCGCCAGCAGCCCCGGACAGGGGCCGCTAGGGCTGTTTTTT
CASSPGQGPLGLFF
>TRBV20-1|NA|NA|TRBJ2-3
TGCAGTGCAGAACGGGCCACAGATACGCAGTATTTT
CSAERATDTQYF
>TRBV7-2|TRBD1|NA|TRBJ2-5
TGTGCCAGCAGCTTAACGACCGGGACAGGGACCCAAGAGACCCAGTACTTC
CASSLTTGTGTQETQYF
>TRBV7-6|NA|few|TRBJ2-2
TGTGCCAGCAGCTTACTCGAGGGGGCCGGGGAGCTGTTTTTT
CASSLLEGAGELFF
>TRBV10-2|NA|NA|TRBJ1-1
TGCGCCAGCAGCCCATACATCGAAGCTTTCTTT
CASSPYIEAFF
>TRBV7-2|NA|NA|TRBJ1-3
TGTGCCAGCAGCTTAGCAGGGTATGGAAACACCATATATTTT
CASSLAGYGNTIYF
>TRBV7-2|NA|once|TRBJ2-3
TGTGCCAGCAGCCAAGGGAGCGGAGATACGCAGTATTTT
CASSQGSGDTQYF
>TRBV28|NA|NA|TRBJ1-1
TGTGCCAGCAGTTTGGGCGTGGGTTGGGAAGCTTTCTTT
CASSLGVGWEAFF
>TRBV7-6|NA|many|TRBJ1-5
TGTGCCAGCAGCTTAGGATCCCAAGGGCAGCCCCAGCATTTT
CASSLGSQGQPQHF
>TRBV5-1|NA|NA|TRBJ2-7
TGCGCCAGCAGCTTGGGTGGGAGTAAGGCCTACGAGCAGTACTTC
CASSLGGSKAYEQYF
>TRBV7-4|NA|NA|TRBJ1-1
TGTGCCAGCAGCTTAGGTAGAGGAAATATGAACACTGAAGCTTTCTTT
CASSLGRGNMNTEAFF
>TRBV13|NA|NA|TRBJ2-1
TGTGCCAGCAGCACCACAGCGATGGGGGAGCAGTTCTTC
CASSTTAMGEQFF
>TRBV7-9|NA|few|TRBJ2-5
TGTGCCAGCAGCTTAGTACCCACGAGTGAGACCCAGTACTTC
CASSLVPTSETQYF
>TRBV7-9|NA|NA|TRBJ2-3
TGTGCCAGCAGCTTAGGTAACTTTGTGGGGGGACACCTAGCCCCCGATACGCAGTATTTT
CASSLGNFVGGHLAPDTQYF
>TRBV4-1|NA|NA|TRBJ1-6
TGCGCCAGCAGCCAAGAAGGGGTCTATAATTCACCCCTCCACTTT
CASSQEGVYNSPLHF
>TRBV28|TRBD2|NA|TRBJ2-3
TGTGCCAGCAGAGAAGCGGGGGGGCCCACAGATACGCAGTATTTT
CASREAGGPTDTQYF
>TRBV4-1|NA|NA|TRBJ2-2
TGCGCCAGCAGTTATACAGGGTTTGCCGGGGAGCTGTTTTTT
CASSYTGFAGELFF
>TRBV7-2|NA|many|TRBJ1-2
TGTGCCAGCAGCCCGGACGGGAACTATGGCTACACCTTC
CASSPDGNYGYTF
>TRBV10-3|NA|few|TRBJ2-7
TGTGCCCTACGCGAGAAGCCGCCGACGGGGGAGCAGTACTTC
CALREKPPTGEQYF
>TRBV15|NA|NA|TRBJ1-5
TGTGCCACCAGCTGGAAGAGACAGGCCAGTAGCAATCAGCCCCAGCATTTT
CATSWKRQASSNQPQHF
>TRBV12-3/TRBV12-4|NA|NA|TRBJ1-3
TGTGCCAGCAGTTTTCGGGGAAACACCATATATTTT
CASSFRGNTIYF
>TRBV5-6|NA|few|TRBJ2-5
TGTGCCAGCAGCTTGGTTGGACCGTCTCACCGGGAGACCCAGTACTTC
CASSLVGPSHRETQYF
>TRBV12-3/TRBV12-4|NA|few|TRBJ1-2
TGTGCCAGCAGTTTTACCCACTATGGCTACACCTTC
CASSFTHYGYTF
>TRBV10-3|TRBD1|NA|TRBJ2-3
TGTGCCATAAACCGGGACAGGGACACAGATACGCAGTATTTT
CAINRDRDTDTQYF